This T cell receptor beta chain stems from a study of blood T cell repertoires in COVID-19. Study details: The United States, Italy and Spain were the sources of the acute and convalescent COVID-19 samples.

Participants spanned ages about 18 to 90 years and resided in roughly 22 US areas. The study assigned cohorts using participant-reported clinical history. Original methodology: Amplified reference gene primers provided the basis for estimating nucleated cell counts. The repertoire was sequenced with immunoSEQ multiplex PCR; TCRdb's copy has only in-frame clones and lacks some. V, J and clone size derive from that table, while D and trimming were established from the DNA sequence. The data show fewer than 350,000 clones, approximately 90% seen once. Specimen: PBMCs or T cells enriched from blood (not recorded which). The receptor was derived from a middle-aged woman who had recovered from COVID-19.

The CDR3 region is CASSQGSGAFF. In nucleotides, the CDR3 is TGTGCCAGCAGCCAAGGATCAGGTGCTTTCTTT. This chain uses TRBV3-1 (or the pseudogene TRBV3-2) with TRBJ1-1; D is ambiguous. This CDR3 has 11 residues. Germline V CDR1 and CDR2: LGHDT, YNNKEL (reference sequence). V lost 1 base and J 11 bases, leaving 8 bases between the germline ends.